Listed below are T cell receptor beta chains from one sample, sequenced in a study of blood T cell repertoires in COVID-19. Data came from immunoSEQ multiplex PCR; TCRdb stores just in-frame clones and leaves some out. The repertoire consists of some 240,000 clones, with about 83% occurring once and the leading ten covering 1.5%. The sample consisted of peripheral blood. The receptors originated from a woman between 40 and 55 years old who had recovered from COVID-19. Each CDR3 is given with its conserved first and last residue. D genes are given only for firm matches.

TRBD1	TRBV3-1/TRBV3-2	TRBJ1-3	CASSQAPGGLGGNTIYF
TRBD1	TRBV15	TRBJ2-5	CATSRGDRVVETQYF
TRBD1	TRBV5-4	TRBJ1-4	CASSNQGADEKLFF
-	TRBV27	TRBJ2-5	CASSPPTSRQETQYF
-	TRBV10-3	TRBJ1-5	CAISAGVDQPQHF
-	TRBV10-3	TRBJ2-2	CAIRRSRDTGELFF
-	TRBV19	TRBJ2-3	CASSISVQGIDTQYF
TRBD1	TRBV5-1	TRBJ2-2	CASSLDRGGTGELFF
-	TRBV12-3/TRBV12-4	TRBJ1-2	CASTTEGGGGYTF
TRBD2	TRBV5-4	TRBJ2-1	CASSLSGGAVLNEQFF
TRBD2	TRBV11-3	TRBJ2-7	CASSLLAGGFYEQYF
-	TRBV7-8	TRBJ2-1	CASSLARDRGGEQFF
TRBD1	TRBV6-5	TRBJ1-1	CASSSPRTGRATEAFF
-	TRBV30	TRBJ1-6	CAWSVRSTSPLHF
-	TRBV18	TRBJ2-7	CASSPGSEQYF
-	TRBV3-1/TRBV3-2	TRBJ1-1	CASSHLNTEAFF
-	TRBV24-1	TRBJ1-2	CATSVGSYGYTF
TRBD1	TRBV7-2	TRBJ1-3	CASSLEGQGPISGNTIYF
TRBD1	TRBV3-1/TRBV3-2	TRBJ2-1	CASSRVPGTGGMSYNEQFF
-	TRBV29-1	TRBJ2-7	CSVTDSRAYEQYF
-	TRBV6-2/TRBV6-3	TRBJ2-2	CASSYSYSTGELFF
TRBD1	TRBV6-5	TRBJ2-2	CASSPGTGGSSELFF
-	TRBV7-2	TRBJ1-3	CASSWTIWGNTIYF
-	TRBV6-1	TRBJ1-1	CASSEGRGLMNTEAFF
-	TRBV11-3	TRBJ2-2	CASSFDSNTGELFF
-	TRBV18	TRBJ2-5	CASSPDRQETQYF
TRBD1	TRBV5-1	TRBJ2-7	CASSRGQGLIYEQYF
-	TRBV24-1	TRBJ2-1	CATSDQPGASYNEQFF
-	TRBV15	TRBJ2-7	CATSRDPGPMDSYEQYF
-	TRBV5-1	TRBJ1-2	CASSLYLNYGYTF
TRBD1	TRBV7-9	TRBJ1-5	CASSPGQGFQPQHF
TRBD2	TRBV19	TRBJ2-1	CASSTSDYNEQFF
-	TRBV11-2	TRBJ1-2	CASSPEGYGYTF
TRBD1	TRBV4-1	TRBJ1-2	CASSQDGQGNYGYTF
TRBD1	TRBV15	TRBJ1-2	CATSRDRQGYGYTF
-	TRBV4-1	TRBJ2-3	CASSPPPPSDTQYF
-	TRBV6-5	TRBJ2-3	CASSYPGTDTQYF
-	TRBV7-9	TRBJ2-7	CASSPPTGEDEQYF
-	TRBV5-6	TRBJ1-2	CASSLGSWASSYTF